This T cell receptor (beta chain) was recorded in a study of identical twins. Study results and caveats: Insertions were reduced in abundant cord blood beta clonotypes but not in memory repertoires.

Unique molecular identifiers were in the cDNA, with template-switch universal primer binding. TCRdb reprocessed the 5' RACE reads via MiXCR and lists one record per CDR3 protein. The sample consists of about 570,000 distinct CDR3 sequences, approximately 9.6% of them appearing once. This clonotype has only a few counts. What it recognizes is unknown. V was pared by 6 bases and J by 2 bases, with 14 bases between. This CDR3 is 14 amino acids long. The V gene's germline CDR1 is SGHDT and CDR2 YYEEEE. These data were also reused for a study on yellow fever vaccine responses in identical twins. This second study notes: Twins' vaccine T cell response reportedly gave the appearance of partial convergence and partial personalization.

The chain recombines TRBV5-6 with TRBJ2-5; D ambiguous. The sample consisted of PBMCs. This TCR was sampled from a woman in her late teens or twenties in good health. Here the CDR3 DNA reads TGTGCCAGCACCCGTTTCGGCAGTCAAGAGACCCAGTACTTC. It translates to CASTRFGSQETQYF.